These 8 T cell receptor beta chains share one sample of origin, sequenced in a study of HIV-infected children after antiretroviral therapy interruption. The TCR library was built from RNA with a 3' RACE protocol and unique molecular identifiers. TCRdb re-called the 3' RACE reads with MiXCR, one entry per CDR3 protein. Found here are 30,000 to 40,000 distinct CDR3 sequences, approximately 7% of them singletons; the top ten hold about 0.97%. Described treatment: PENTA 11 planned treatment interruption arm or continuous ART arm. Here the sequenced sample was CD45RA+ CD4+ T cells from PBMCs, pooled from several time points, taken from a donor given antiretroviral therapy, either interrupted or continuous. The subset was: naive CD4+ CD45RA+ CD45RO- T cells. The receptor source for this set is a pool of human donors with HIV.

This clonotype was counted at least ten times. The chain joins TRBV6-1 to TRBJ1-1; tentative D call: TRBD1 (6 bases). Germline assignment: CDR1 MNHNS and CDR2 SASEGT. Trimming cost V 5 bases and J 0 bases, with 16 bases left between them. This CDR3 has 16 amino acids. The CDR3 loop is CASSTKGVMLNTEAFF. CDR3 bases: TGTGCCAGCAGTACCAAGGGGGTAATGCTGAACACTGAAGCTTTCTTT.

J is TRBJ2-1 and V is TRBV3-1; D is ambiguous. V lost 4 bases to trimming and J lost 4 bases, with 2 bases between them. The germline CDR1 and CDR2 sequences are LGHDT and YNNKEL (reference sequence). This CDR3 has 11 amino acids. CDR3 in DNA: TGTGCCAGCAGCCTATACAATGAGCAGTTCTTC. Protein product: CASSLYNEQFF.

Remarks on this clonotype: Being one base from a much bigger clone, this may be a read error. J is TRBJ2-7 and V is TRBV3-1; D is undetermined. Per the germline V gene, CDR1 is LGHDT and CDR2 is YNNKEL (reference sequence). The CDR3 totals 13 residues. The V gene lost 2 bases and the J gene lost 5 bases, with 10 bases spanning the gap. This CDR3 is CASSQTAHHEQYF. CDR3 nucleotide sequence: TGTGCCAGCAGCCAAACAGCACACCACGAGCAGTACTTC.

This clonotype was recorded a few times. CDR3 loop: CASRIWTGMNTEAFF. CDR3 DNA: TGTGCCAGCAGAATATGGACAGGGATGAACACTGAAGCTTTCTTT. The chain couples TRBV12-3 or TRBV12-4 to TRBJ1-1; 8 bases match TRBD1. This CDR3 spans 15 amino acids. The V gene end was trimmed by 6 bases and the J gene end by 0 bases; junction bases not matched to a gene: 6.

This clonotype was found many times. V gene TRBV24-1 combines with J gene TRBJ1-2; TRBD1 is a possible D gene (6 bases). The CDR3 sequence is 14 residues long. V gave up 2 bases and J gave up 8 bases, with 14 bases separating them. Looked up from germline, CDR1 is KGHDR and CDR2 is SFDVKD. CDR3 sequence: CATSDSDRTNGYTF. The CDR3 DNA reads as TGTGCCACCAGTGATTCCGACAGGACGAACGGCTACACCTTC.

This clonotype was observed many times. V is TRBV7-2 and J is TRBJ1-1, with D possibly matching TRBD1 (5 bases). The CDR3 extends over 14 amino acids. With 2 bases removed from V and 0 bases from J, the gap between germline ends came to 7 bases. Germline loops: CDR1 SGHTA, CDR2 FQGNSA. The CDR3 DNA sequence: TGTGCCAGCAGCTTACCAGGGCTGAACACTGAAGCTTTCTTT. It yields the protein CASSLPGLNTEAFF. The complete variable domain, with remaining parts taken from reference TRBV7-2 and TRBJ1-1, reads GAGVSQSPSNKVTEKGKDVELRCDPISGHTALYWYRQSLGQGLEFLIYFQGNSAPDKSGLPSDRFSAERTGGSVSTLTIQRTQQEDSAVYLCASSLPGLNTEAFFGQGTRLTVV.

This chain joins TRBV6-5 and TRBJ1-2; D not certain. The CDR3 has 11 amino acids. Per the germline V gene, CDR1 is MNHEY and CDR2 is SVGAGI. The germline V and J ends were trimmed by 5 bases and 7 bases, with 8 bases remaining between them. This chain's CDR3 is CASSPGFGYTF. As DNA, the CDR3 is TGTGCCAGCAGTCCAGGTTTTGGCTACACCTTC.

The gene calls are TRBV6-2 or TRBV6-3 and TRBJ2-7; tentatively, D is TRBD1 (6 bases). Trimming took 5 bases from V and 3 from J, leaving 17 bases between them. Germline V gene data show CDR1 as MNHEY and CDR2 as SVGEGT. The CDR3 sequence is 15 residues long. Here the CDR3 reads CASSTGTKVNYEQYF. CDR3 DNA sequence: TGTGCCAGCAGTACCGGGACAAAGGTAAACTACGAGCAGTACTTC.